This T cell receptor (beta chain) is drawn from a study of control samples from healthy donors and cancer patients. Generated by immunoSEQ multiplex PCR, the TCRdb table keeps only in-frame clones and is missing some. Of under 200,000 clones listed, around 94% are singletons. Germline V CDR1 and CDR2: MNHEY, SMNVEV (reference sequence). This CDR3 region has 13 residues. V was pared by 2 bases and J by 6 bases, with 10 bases between. This receptor was taken from a man aged 55 to 70 with colorectal cancer. The sequenced sample consisted of PBMCs. The chain couples TRBV27 to TRBJ1-2, with D perhaps TRBD1 (6 bases). This CDR3 reads CASSLEGGHGYTF. Here the CDR3 DNA reads TGTGCCAGCAGTTTAGAGGGGGGGCATGGCTACACCTTC.